The subject of this entry is one T cell receptor (beta chain). What it binds is unknown. The data were obtained in a study of T cells in localized non-small cell lung cancer. This CDR3 is built from 16 residues. The germline V gene encodes CDR1 MGHRA and CDR2 YSYEKL. The V and J ends lost 4 bases and 7 bases, in that order; junction bases with no gene match: 8. Study-wide results and caveats: Detection in adjacent lung was observed for a median around 59 of the top 100 tumor clones. It was uninvolved adjacent lung that showed the highest T cell clonality, exceeding tumor. Higher T cell density in the blood was associated with longer overall survival, whereas higher adjacent-lung clonality associated with shorter survival.

Here immunoSEQ multiplex PCR was the method, and the copy in TCRdb shows in-frame clones only, minus some. The data show approximately 65,000 clones, 81% seen once. The rearrangement uses TRBV4-1 and TRBJ1-4; 11 positions agree with TRBD1. The sequenced sample was PBMCs, obtained before any cancer treatment. This clonotype was obtained from a man aged 40 to 70 with stage II lung adenocarcinoma. The CDR3 is CASSPRPGTGGEKLFF. CDR3 DNA: TGCGCCAGCAGCCCCCGCCCCGGGACAGGGGGTGAAAAACTGTTTTTT.